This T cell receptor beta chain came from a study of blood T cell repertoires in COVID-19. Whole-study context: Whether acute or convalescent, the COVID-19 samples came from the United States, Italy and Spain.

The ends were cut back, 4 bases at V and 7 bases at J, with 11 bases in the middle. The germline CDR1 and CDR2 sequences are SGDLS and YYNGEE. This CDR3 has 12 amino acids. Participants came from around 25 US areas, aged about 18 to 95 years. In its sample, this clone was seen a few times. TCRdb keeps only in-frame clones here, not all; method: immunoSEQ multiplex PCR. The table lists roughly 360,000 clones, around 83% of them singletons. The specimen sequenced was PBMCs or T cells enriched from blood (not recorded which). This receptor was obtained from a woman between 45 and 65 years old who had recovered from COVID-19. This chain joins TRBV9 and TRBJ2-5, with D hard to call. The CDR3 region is CASSSTPGTQYF. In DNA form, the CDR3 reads TGTGCCAGCAGCTCCACCCCGGGGACCCAGTACTTC.